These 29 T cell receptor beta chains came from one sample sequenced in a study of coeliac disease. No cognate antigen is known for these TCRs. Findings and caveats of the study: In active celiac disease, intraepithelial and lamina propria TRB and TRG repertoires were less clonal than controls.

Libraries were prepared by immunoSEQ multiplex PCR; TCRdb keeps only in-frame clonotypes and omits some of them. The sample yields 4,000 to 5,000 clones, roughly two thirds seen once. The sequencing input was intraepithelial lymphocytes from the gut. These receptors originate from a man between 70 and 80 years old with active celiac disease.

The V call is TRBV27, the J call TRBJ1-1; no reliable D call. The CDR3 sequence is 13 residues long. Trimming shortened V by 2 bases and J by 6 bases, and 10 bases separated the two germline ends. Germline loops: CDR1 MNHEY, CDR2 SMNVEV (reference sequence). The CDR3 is CASSLRAGAEAFF. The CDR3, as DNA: TGTGCCAGCAGTTTACGAGCGGGCGCTGAAGCTTTCTTT.

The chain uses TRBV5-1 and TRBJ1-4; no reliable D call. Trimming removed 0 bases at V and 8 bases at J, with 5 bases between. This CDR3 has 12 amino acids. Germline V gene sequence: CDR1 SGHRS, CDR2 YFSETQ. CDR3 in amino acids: CASSLAGEKLFF. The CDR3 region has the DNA TGCGCCAGCAGCTTGGCCGGGGAAAAACTGTTTTTT. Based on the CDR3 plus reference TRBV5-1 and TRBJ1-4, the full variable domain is KAGVTQTPRYLIKTRGQQVTLSCSPISGHRSVSWYQQTPGQGLQFLFEYFSETQRNKGNFPGRFSGRQFSNSRSEMNVSTLELGDSALYLCASSLAGEKLFFGSGTQLSVL.

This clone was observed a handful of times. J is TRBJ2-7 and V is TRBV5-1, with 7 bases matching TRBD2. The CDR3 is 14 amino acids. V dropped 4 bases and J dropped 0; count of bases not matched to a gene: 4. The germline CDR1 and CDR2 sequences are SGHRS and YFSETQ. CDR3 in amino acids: CASSHGGSSYEQYF. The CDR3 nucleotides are TGCGCCAGCAGCCACGGCGGGAGCTCCTACGAGCAGTACTTC.

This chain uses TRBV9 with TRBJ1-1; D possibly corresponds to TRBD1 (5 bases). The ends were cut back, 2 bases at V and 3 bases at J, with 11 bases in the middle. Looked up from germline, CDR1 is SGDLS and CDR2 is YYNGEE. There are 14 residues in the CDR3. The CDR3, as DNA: TGTGCCAGCAGCGTGCAGGGAATGGACACTGAAGCTTTCTTT. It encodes CASSVQGMDTEAFF. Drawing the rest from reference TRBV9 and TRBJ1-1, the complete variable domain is DSGVTQTPKHLITATGQRVTLRCSPRSGDLSVYWYQQSLDQGLQFLIQYYNGEERAKGNILERFSAQQFPDLHSELNLSSLELGDSALYFCASSVQGMDTEAFFGQGTRLTVV.

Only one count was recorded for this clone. Here the CDR3 reads CASSKTAYNQPQHF. The CDR3 nucleotides are TGTGCCAGCAGCAAGACAGCATACAATCAGCCCCAGCATTTT. The V gene is TRBV7-6, the J gene TRBJ1-5; possible D gene TRBD1, 5 bases. The CDR3 extends over 14 amino acids. The germline CDR1 and CDR2 sequences are SGHVS and FNYEAQ. V lost 5 bases and J lost 3, with 11 bases in between. The complete variable domain, with remaining parts taken from reference TRBV7-6 and TRBJ1-5, reads GAGVSQSPRYKVTKRGQDVALRCDPISGHVSLYWYRQALGQGPEFLTYFNYEAQQDKSGLPNDRFSAERPEGSISTLTIQRTEQRDSAMYRCASSKTAYNQPQHFGDGTRLSIL.

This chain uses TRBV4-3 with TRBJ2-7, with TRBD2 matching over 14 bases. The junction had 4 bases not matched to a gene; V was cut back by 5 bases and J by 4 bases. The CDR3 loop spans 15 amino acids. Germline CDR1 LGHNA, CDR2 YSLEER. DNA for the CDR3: TGCGCCAGCAGCAGAGGGACTAGCGGGGGTTACGAGCAGTACTTC. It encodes CASSRGTSGGYEQYF.

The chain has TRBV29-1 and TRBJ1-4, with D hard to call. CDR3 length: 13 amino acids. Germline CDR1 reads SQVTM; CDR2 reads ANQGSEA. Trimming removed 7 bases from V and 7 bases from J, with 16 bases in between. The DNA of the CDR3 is TGCAGCGCAACGACGGGGATTGGTGAAAAACTGTTTTTT. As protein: CSATTGIGEKLFF.

The chain's CDR3 is CASSLDTGLNTEAFF. DNA for the CDR3: TGTGCCAGCAGCCTGGACACGGGTTTGAACACTGAAGCTTTCTTT. The chain uses TRBV7-3 and TRBJ1-1; D may be TRBD1 (5 bases). This CDR3 has 15 amino acids. Trimming took 5 bases from V and 0 from J, leaving 13 bases between them. CDR1 and CDR2 from the germline V gene are SGHTA and FQGTGA.

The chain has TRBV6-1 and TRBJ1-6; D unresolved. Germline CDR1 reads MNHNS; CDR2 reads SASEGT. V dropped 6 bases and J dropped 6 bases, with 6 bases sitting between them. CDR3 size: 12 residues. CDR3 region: CASRGSNSPLHF. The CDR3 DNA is TGTGCCAGCAGAGGGAGTAATTCACCCCTCCACTTT.

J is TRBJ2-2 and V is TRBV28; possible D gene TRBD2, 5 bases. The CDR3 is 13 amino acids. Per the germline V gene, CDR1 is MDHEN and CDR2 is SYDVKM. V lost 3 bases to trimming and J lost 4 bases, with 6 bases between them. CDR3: CASSLEVTGELFF. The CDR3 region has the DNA TGTGCCAGCAGTTTGGAGGTCACCGGGGAGCTGTTTTTT.

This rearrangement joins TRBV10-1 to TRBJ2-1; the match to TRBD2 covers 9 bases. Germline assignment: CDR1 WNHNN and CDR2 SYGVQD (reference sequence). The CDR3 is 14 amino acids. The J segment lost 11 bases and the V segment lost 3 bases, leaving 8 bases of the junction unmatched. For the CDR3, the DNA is TGCGCCAGCAGTGACGCGGCGGGAGGGGGGAAGCAGTTCTTC. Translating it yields CASSDAAGGGKQFF.

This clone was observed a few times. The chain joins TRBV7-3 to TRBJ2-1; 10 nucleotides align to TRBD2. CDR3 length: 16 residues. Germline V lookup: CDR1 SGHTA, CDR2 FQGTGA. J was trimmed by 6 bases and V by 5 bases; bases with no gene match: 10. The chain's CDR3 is CASSTQTSGIINEQFF. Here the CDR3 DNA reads TGTGCCAGCAGCACCCAAACTAGCGGGATTATCAATGAGCAGTTCTTC.

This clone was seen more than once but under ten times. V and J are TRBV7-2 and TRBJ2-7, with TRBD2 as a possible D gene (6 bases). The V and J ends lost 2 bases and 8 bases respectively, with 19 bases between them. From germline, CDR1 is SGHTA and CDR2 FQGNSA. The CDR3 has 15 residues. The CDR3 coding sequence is TGTGCCAGCAGCTTATTAGCGGATCCTCCCTCACAGCAGTACTTC. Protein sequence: CASSLLADPPSQQYF.

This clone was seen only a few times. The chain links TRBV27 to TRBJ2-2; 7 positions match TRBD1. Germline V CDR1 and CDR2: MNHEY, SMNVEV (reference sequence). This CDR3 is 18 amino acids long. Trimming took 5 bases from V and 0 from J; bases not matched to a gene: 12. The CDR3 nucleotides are TGTGCCAGCAGTCGAAGACCCGTGGGACAGACGAACACCGGGGAGCTGTTTTTT. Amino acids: CASSRRPVGQTNTGELFF.

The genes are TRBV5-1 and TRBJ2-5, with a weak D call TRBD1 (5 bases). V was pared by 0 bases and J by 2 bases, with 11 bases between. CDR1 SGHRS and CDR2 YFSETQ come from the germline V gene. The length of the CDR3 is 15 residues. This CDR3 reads CASSLEAAGQETQYF. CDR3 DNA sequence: TGCGCCAGCAGCTTGGAAGCTGCAGGGCAAGAGACCCAGTACTTC.

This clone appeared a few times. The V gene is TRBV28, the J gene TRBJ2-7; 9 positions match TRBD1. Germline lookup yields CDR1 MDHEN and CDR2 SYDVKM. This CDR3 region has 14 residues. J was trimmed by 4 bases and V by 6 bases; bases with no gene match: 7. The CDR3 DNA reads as TGTGCCAGCAGGGAGACCGGGACAGGGTACGAGCAGTACTTC. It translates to CASRETGTGYEQYF.

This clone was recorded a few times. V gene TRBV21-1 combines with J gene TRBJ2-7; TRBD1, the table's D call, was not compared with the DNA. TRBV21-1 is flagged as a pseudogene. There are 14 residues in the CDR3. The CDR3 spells CASSKAQGFYEQYF. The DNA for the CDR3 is TGTGCCAGCAGCAAGGCGCAGGGTTTTTACGAGCAGTACTTC.

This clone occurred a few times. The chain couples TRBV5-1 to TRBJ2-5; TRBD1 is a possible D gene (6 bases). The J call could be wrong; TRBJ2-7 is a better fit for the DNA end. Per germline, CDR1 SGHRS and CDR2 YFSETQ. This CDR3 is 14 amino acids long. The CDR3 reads CASSIAGTIYEQYF. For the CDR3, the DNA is TGCGCCAGCAGCATAGCCGGGACAATATACGAGCAGTACTTC.

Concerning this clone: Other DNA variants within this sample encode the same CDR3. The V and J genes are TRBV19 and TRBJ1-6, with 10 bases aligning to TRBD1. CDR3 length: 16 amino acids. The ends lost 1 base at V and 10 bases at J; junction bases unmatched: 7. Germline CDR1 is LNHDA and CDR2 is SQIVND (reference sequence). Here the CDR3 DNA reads TGTGCCAGTAGTATAGCGGGGACAGGGGTTTACTCACCCCTCCACTTT. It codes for CASSIAGTGVYSPLHF.

The CDR3 loop reads CASSPLGRGTDTQYF. CDR3 sequence (DNA): TGCGCCAGCAGCCCCCTTGGGCGGGGCACAGATACGCAGTATTTT. The rearrangement links TRBV4-1 to TRBJ2-3; tentatively, D is TRBD2 (5 bases). The CDR3 covers 15 residues. Trimming removed 4 bases at V and 1 base at J, with 12 bases between. The germline CDR1 and CDR2 sequences are MGHRA and YSYEKL.

The CDR3 DNA follows: TGTGCCACAGGGGTAGGGGGCAATCAGCCCCAGCATTTT. Its translation: CATGVGGNQPQHF. The V and J genes are TRBV13 and TRBJ1-5; possibly TRBD1 for D (6 bases). This CDR3 comprises 13 residues. V was pared by 10 bases and J by 2 bases, with 12 bases between. Germline V gene sequence: CDR1 PRHDT, CDR2 FYEKMQ (reference sequence).

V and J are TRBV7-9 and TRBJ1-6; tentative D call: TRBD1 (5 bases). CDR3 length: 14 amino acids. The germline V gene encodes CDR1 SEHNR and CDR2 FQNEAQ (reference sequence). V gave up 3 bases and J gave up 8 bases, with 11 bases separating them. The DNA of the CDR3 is TGTGCCAGCAGCTTTCCATGGGGGGATTCACCCCTCCACTTT. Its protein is CASSFPWGDSPLHF.

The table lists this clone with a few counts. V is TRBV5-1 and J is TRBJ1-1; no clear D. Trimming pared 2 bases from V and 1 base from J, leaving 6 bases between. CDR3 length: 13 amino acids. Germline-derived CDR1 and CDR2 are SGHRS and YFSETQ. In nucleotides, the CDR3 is TGCGCCAGCAGCTTCGGTGGGAACACTGAAGCTTTCTTT. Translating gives CASSFGGNTEAFF.

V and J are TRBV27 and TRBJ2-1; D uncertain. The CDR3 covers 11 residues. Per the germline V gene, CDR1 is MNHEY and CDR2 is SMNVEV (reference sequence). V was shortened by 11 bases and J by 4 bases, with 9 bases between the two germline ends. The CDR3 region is CASWRYNEQFF. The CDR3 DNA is TGTGCCTCCTGGAGATACAATGAGCAGTTCTTC.

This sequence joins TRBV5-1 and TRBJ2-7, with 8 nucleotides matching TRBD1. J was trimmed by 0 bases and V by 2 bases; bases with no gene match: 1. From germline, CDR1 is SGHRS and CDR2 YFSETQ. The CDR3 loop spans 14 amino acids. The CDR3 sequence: CASSFQGASYEQYF. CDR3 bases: TGCGCCAGCAGCTTCCAGGGGGCCTCCTACGAGCAGTACTTC.

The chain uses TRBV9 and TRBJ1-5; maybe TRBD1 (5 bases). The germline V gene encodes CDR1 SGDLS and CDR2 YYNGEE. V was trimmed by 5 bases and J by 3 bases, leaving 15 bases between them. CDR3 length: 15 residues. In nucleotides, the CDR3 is TGTGCCAGCAGTACAGGTCTCCTTGACAATCAGCCCCAGCATTTT. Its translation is CASSTGLLDNQPQHF.

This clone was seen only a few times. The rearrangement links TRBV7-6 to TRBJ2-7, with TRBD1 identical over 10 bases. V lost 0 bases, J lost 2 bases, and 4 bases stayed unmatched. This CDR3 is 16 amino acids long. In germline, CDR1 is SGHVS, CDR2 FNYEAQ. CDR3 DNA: TGTGCCAGCAGCTTAGCACCGGGACAGGGGACCTACGAGCAGTACTTC. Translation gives CASSLAPGQGTYEQYF.

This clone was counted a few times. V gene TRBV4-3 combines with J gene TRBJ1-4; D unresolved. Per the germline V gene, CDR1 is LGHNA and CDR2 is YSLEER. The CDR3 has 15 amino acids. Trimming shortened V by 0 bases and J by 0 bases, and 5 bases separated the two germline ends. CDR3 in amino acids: CASSQDTATNEKLFF. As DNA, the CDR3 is TGCGCCAGCAGCCAAGACACAGCAACTAATGAAAAACTGTTTTTT.

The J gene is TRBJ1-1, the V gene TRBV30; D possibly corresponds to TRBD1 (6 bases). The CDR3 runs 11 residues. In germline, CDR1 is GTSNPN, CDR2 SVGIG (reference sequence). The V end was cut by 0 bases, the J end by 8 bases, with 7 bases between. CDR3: CAWSVQGEAFF. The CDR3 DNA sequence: TGTGCCTGGAGTGTACAGGGAGAAGCTTTCTTT.